The 10 T cell receptor beta chains presented below share a single source sample, sequenced in a study of blood T cell repertoires in COVID-19. Here immunoSEQ multiplex PCR was the method, and the copy in TCRdb shows in-frame clones only, minus some. This table holds 50,000 to 60,000 clones, roughly 80% found once. The specimen sequenced was peripheral blood. These receptors came from a human donor in a cohort sampled during active or convalescent COVID-19.

The CDR3 reads CASSGRSRHTDTQYF. CDR3 nucleotides: TGTGCCAGCAGTGGTCGGTCTCGACACACAGATACGCAGTATTTT. The J gene is TRBJ2-3, the V gene TRBV2; D is unclear. Looked up from germline, CDR1 is SNHLY and CDR2 is FYNNEI. With 4 bases removed from V and 2 bases from J, the gap between germline ends came to 13 bases. This CDR3 is built from 15 residues.

The chain combines TRBV14 with TRBJ1-6; 8 bases line up with TRBD1. Germline V CDR1 and CDR2: SGHDN, FVKESK. The CDR3 has 15 amino acids. V shed 2 bases and J 7 bases; nucleotides not matched to a gene: 4. The CDR3 spells CASSQLRQGNSPLHF. CDR3 DNA: TGTGCCAGCAGCCAACTTAGACAGGGGAATTCACCCCTCCACTTT. The entire variable domain, with the rest obtained from reference TRBV14 and TRBJ1-6, is as follows: EAGVTQFPSHSVIEKGQTVTLRCDPISGHDNLYWYRRVMGKEIKFLLHFVKESKQDESGMPNNRFLAERTGGTYSTLKVQPAELEDSGVYFCASSQLRQGNSPLHFGNGTRLTVT.

This rearrangement joins TRBV6-2 or TRBV6-3 to TRBJ2-7; 9 nucleotides match TRBD2. The CDR3 runs 15 residues. Germline CDR1 and CDR2: MNHEY and SVGEGT. Trimming took 0 bases from V and 3 from J; bases not matched to a gene: 3. The CDR3 sequence: CASSYSAGGVYEQYF. CDR3 sequence (DNA): TGTGCCAGCAGTTACTCGGCGGGGGGGGTCTACGAGCAGTACTTC.

Notes on this clone: One end of the junction does not line up with germline, which may come from a read error. The J gene is TRBJ2-7, the V gene TRBV5-6; 7 positions agree with TRBD1. From germline, CDR1 is SGHDT and CDR2 YYEEEE. There are 13 residues in the CDR3. This CDR3 is CASSLNSIRDRHF. The DNA of the CDR3 is TGTGCCAGCAGCTTGAATTCGATCCGGGACAGACACTTC.

The J gene is TRBJ1-5, the V gene TRBV12-3 or TRBV12-4; no clear D. V dropped 9 bases and J dropped 9 bases, with 12 bases sitting between them. This CDR3 is 11 amino acids long. The CDR3 region has the DNA TGTGCCAGTGGGCGGGTAGGGCCCCAGCATTTT. Translation: CASGRVGPQHF.

This clone was found once. The rearrangement uses TRBV11-2 and TRBJ1-4; 7 positions match TRBD1. This CDR3 is 15 amino acids long. V was clipped by 5 bases and J by 7 bases; unmatched bases: 10. Germline values: CDR1 SGHAT, CDR2 FQNNGV. CDR3 amino acids: CASSPGQLRGEKLFF. CDR3 sequence (DNA): TGTGCCAGCAGCCCGGGACAGTTACGGGGTGAAAAACTGTTTTTT.

The J gene is TRBJ1-1, the V gene TRBV7-2; possible D gene TRBD1, 5 bases. The V end lost 6 bases, the J end lost 4 bases, and 18 bases lay between the germline ends. The CDR3 sequence is 15 residues long. CDR1 SGHTA and CDR2 FQGNSA come from the germline V gene. CDR3 in amino acids: CASRIAEGLFTEAFF. The CDR3 DNA sequence: TGTGCCAGCAGGATTGCGGAGGGGCTCTTCACTGAAGCTTTCTTT.

V and J are TRBV4-2 and TRBJ2-7, with TRBD1 identical over 10 bases. The length of the CDR3 is 16 residues. V trimming: 5 bases; J trimming: 5 bases; junction bases outside the gene matches: 12. Germline V gene sequence: CDR1 LGHNA, CDR2 YNFKEQ. CDR3 sequence (DNA): TGTGCCAGCAGCAAAAGGACAGGGGGGTACGCCGACGAGCAGTACTTC. This translates into CASSKRTGGYADEQYF.

The J gene is TRBJ2-3, the V gene TRBV5-1; TRBD2 aligns across 11 bases. The CDR3 covers 17 residues. The germline gives CDR1 SGHRS, CDR2 YFSETQ. The V and J ends lost 0 bases and 5 bases, in that order; junction bases with no gene match: 8. The CDR3 DNA is TGCGCCAGCAGCTTGGAACCGGGACTAGCGGTTCAAGATACGCAGTATTTT. Translating it yields CASSLEPGLAVQDTQYF.

The V and J genes are TRBV29-1 and TRBJ1-4; D gene uncertain. This CDR3 comprises 14 residues. CDR1 and CDR2 from the germline V gene are SQVTM and ANQGSEA. V was cut by 0 bases and J by 8 bases, with 13 bases left in between. The CDR3 protein is CSVEDSVIGEKLFF. CDR3 DNA: TGCAGCGTTGAAGACTCGGTTATCGGGGAAAAACTGTTTTTT.